The text below deals with one TCR beta chain. This entry comes from a study of blood T cell repertoires in COVID-19. Study context: In each case, the material was cDNA or gDNA derived from T cells, B-cell-depleted T cells, or PBMCs.

Sequenced by immunoSEQ multiplex PCR; TCRdb stores in-frame clones only, minus some. The sample lists around 310,000 clones, 89% occurring once. Membership in each cohort depended on participant-reported clinical history. Recovered participants had two consecutive negative NP/OP PCR tests, healthcare professional clearance, or symptom resolution. The source is a middle-aged woman who had recovered from COVID-19. Sequenced material: PBMCs or T cells enriched from blood (not recorded which).

The CDR3 sequence is CASSSPQRGVFGYTF. The CDR3 DNA reads TGTGCCAGCAGTTCACCCCAGCGGGGAGTATTTGGCTACACCTTC. The genes are TRBV27 and TRBJ1-2; unclear D gene. The CDR3 is 15 residues long. Germline-derived CDR1 and CDR2 are MNHEY and SMNVEV (reference sequence). The V end was cut by 4 bases, the J end by 7 bases, with 19 bases between.